A single sample is the source of the 17 T cell receptor beta chains below, sequenced in a study of control samples from healthy donors and cancer patients. Produced via immunoSEQ multiplex PCR; TCRdb's table is partial and in-frame only. The sample yields roughly 98,000 clones, almost 85% seen once. Sequenced sample: blood. The receptors were gathered from a woman aged 55-69 years in good health.

V is TRBV4-1 and J is TRBJ1-2; a weak D match, TRBD1 (5 bases). The CDR3 is 15 amino acids. Trimming took off 0 bases at V and 2 bases at J, with 10 bases between the two ends. Germline lookup yields CDR1 MGHRA and CDR2 YSYEKL. The CDR3, as DNA: TGCGCCAGCAGCCAAGAGGGGGGACCCAACTATGGCTACACCTTC. It encodes CASSQEGGPNYGYTF.

This rearrangement joins TRBV10-3 to TRBJ2-7; 9 bases are shared with TRBD1. The CDR3 is made up of 16 amino acids. Per germline, CDR1 ENHRY and CDR2 SYGVKD. V lost 2 bases to trimming and J lost 2 bases; unmatched junction nucleotides: 7. The DNA for the CDR3 is TGTGCCATCAGTGAGGGATCTGGGACAGGGACCTACGAGCAGTACTTC. Amino acid sequence: CAISEGSGTGTYEQYF.

The V gene is TRBV3-1 (or the pseudogene TRBV3-2), the J gene TRBJ2-5; no reliable D call. V lost 1 base to trimming and J lost 5 bases, with 5 bases between them. The CDR3 sequence is 12 residues long. The germline V gene encodes CDR1 LGHDT and CDR2 YNNKEL (reference sequence). This CDR3 is CASSQVSETQYF. CDR3 DNA sequence: TGTGCCAGCAGCCAAGTTAGTGAGACCCAGTACTTC.

The chain recombines TRBV6-5 with TRBJ1-5; D is unresolved. Germline CDR1 MNHEY, CDR2 SVGAGI. The V and J ends lost 0 bases and 4 bases respectively, with 10 bases between them. The CDR3 contains 15 residues. DNA for the CDR3: TGTGCCAGCAGTTACTCGATTTGGGATAATCAGCCCCAGCATTTT. This encodes CASSYSIWDNQPQHF.

V gene TRBV5-1 combines with J gene TRBJ2-2, with D possibly matching TRBD1 (6 bases). V was cut by 1 base and J by 1 base, with 11 bases left in between. CDR1 is SGHRS, CDR2 YFSETQ, per germline. CDR3 length: 16 residues. CDR3 nucleotide sequence: TGCGCCAGCAGCTTGTGGGGGCAGGGGAACACCGGGGAGCTGTTTTTT. Its translation: CASSLWGQGNTGELFF. Combining the CDR3 with reference TRBV5-1 and TRBJ2-2 gives the whole variable domain KAGVTQTPRYLIKTRGQQVTLSCSPISGHRSVSWYQQTPGQGLQFLFEYFSETQRNKGNFPGRFSGRQFSNSRSEMNVSTLELGDSALYLCASSLWGQGNTGELFFGEGSRLTVL.

This sequence joins TRBV7-9 and TRBJ1-6; weak D call: TRBD1 (5 bases). Per germline, CDR1 SEHNR and CDR2 FQNEAQ (reference sequence). The CDR3 runs to 16 residues. The V end lost 4 bases, the J end lost 10 bases, and 20 bases lay between the germline ends. CDR3 protein: CASSSPDTGEGSPLHF. CDR3 sequence (DNA): TGTGCCAGCAGCTCCCCAGACACGGGGGAAGGCTCACCCCTCCACTTT.

The chain recombines TRBV10-3 with TRBJ2-7; a possible D gene is TRBD1 (5 bases). V was pared by 3 bases and J by 7 bases, with 10 bases between. From germline, CDR1 is ENHRY and CDR2 SYGVKD. The CDR3 has 12 residues. The CDR3 DNA sequence: TGTGCCATCAGTGATCAGGGTTGGGAGCAGTACTTC. Amino acid sequence: CAISDQGWEQYF.

The chain carries TRBV6-5 and TRBJ2-5; 8 nucleotides line up with TRBD1. The junction had 4 bases not matched to a gene; V was cut back by 7 bases and J by 3 bases. Germline values: CDR1 MNHEY, CDR2 SVGAGI. CDR3 length: 13 residues. The CDR3 coding sequence is TGTGCCAGCACCAGGGGGCTTGAAGAGACCCAGTACTTC. It codes for CASTRGLEETQYF.

The chain uses TRBV5-6 and TRBJ2-4; TRBD2 agrees at 7 bases. The CDR3 is made up of 15 amino acids. The junction had 5 bases not matched to a gene; V was cut back by 4 bases and J by 1 base. In germline, CDR1 is SGHDT, CDR2 YYEEEE. The CDR3 DNA sequence: TGTGCCAGCAGCCTGGCCGGGGGGGCCAAAAACATTCAGTACTTC. Its translation is CASSLAGGAKNIQYF.

This clone has just a few counts. The chain employs TRBV12-3 or TRBV12-4 and TRBJ2-7, with D unresolved. Deletions cut 7 bases from V and 2 bases from J, with 3 bases between. CDR3 length: 10 amino acids. The DNA of the CDR3 is TGTGCCAGCACCCCCTACGAGCAGTACTTC. The encoded protein is CASTPYEQYF.

The chain employs TRBV28 and TRBJ1-2, with 9 positions matching TRBD1. This CDR3 spans 14 amino acids. With V trimmed by 6 bases and J by 4 bases, 6 bases remained unmatched. CDR1 is MDHEN, CDR2 SYDVKM, per germline. CDR3 amino acids: CASRTGGGGYGYTF. DNA of the CDR3: TGTGCCAGCAGGACAGGGGGAGGAGGCTATGGCTACACCTTC.

This clone was observed a handful of times. This sequence joins TRBV18 and TRBJ2-7; D perhaps matches TRBD1 (5 bases). Trimming pared 2 bases from V and 4 bases from J, leaving 9 bases between. Germline CDR1 KGHSH, CDR2 LQKENI. CDR3 length: 13 residues. The CDR3 nucleotides read TGTGCCAGCTCACCAGGCAGGACATACGAGCAGTACTTC. Amino acid sequence: CASSPGRTYEQYF. Supplemented by reference TRBV18 and TRBJ2-7, the full variable domain reads NAGVMQNPRHLVRRRGQEARLRCSPMKGHSHVYWYRQLPEEGLKFMVYLQKENIIDESGMPKERFSAEFPKEGPSILRIQQVVRGDSAAYFCASSPGRTYEQYFGPGTRLTVT.

V gene TRBV6-5 combines with J gene TRBJ1-2, with 9 nucleotides matching TRBD1. The length of the CDR3 is 14 residues. The V gene end was trimmed by 4 bases and the J gene end by 6 bases; junction bases not matched to a gene: 6. Germline V gives CDR1 MNHEY, CDR2 SVGAGI. The CDR3 region has the DNA TGTGCCAGCAGTTCCGGGGACAGGGTCCATGGCTACACCTTC. Protein: CASSSGDRVHGYTF.

In its sample, this clone was seen a few times. The chain couples TRBV3-1 (or the pseudogene TRBV3-2) to TRBJ1-5; 8 bases map to TRBD1. The germline V gene encodes CDR1 LGHDT and CDR2 YNNKEL (reference sequence). The CDR3 has 16 residues. V shed 2 bases and J 2 bases; nucleotides not matched to a gene: 5. The DNA of the CDR3 is TGTGCCAGCAGCCAAACATTGGGACAGGGCAATCAGCCCCAGCATTTT. It translates to CASSQTLGQGNQPQHF.

This chain joins TRBV3-1 (or the pseudogene TRBV3-2) and TRBJ1-4; no clear D gene. V was trimmed by 1 base and J by 8 bases, leaving 5 bases between them. The germline gives CDR1 LGHDT, CDR2 YNNKEL (reference sequence). This CDR3 is built from 12 residues. The CDR3 sequence is CASSQALEKLFF. In nucleotides, the CDR3 is TGTGCCAGCAGCCAAGCTCTGGAAAAACTGTTTTTT.

This chain uses TRBV6-1 with TRBJ1-1; D ambiguous. CDR1 is MNHNS, CDR2 SASEGT, per germline. The CDR3 contains 13 residues. The V and J ends lost 3 bases and 0 bases respectively, with 5 bases between them. This CDR3 is CASSETLNTEAFF. DNA of the CDR3: TGTGCCAGCAGTGAGACACTGAACACTGAAGCTTTCTTT.

This rearrangement joins TRBV4-3 to TRBJ1-5, with unresolved D. CDR3 length equals 13 residues. Trimming left V 0 bases short and J 9 bases short, with 9 bases between. Germline assignment: CDR1 LGHNA and CDR2 YSLEER. CDR3 nucleotide sequence: TGCGCCAGCAGCCAAGATCGGCCGGGGCCCCAGCATTTT. It translates to CASSQDRPGPQHF.